In its sample, the clone carrying this TCR beta chain was seen many times. Only in-frame clones appear in the TCRdb table, and some are missing; sequencing was by immunoSEQ multiplex PCR. Among roughly 55,000 clones, about three quarters were seen once, and the ten largest hold approximately 15%. The sample originates from a study of blood T cell repertoires in COVID-19. Trimming removed 4 bases from V and 3 bases from J, with 9 bases in between. The CDR3 has 13 residues. Germline V gives CDR1 MNHEY, CDR2 SMNVEV (reference sequence). The sequenced sample consisted of peripheral blood. The chain has TRBV27 and TRBJ1-1; tentative D call: TRBD1 (5 bases). The TCR was taken from a human donor with active or convalescent COVID-19. The donor label of this sample is uncertain. The CDR3 region is CASSSGGYTEAFF. The CDR3 DNA is TGTGCCAGCAGTTCCGGGGGTTACACTGAAGCTTTCTTT.